The sequence of this T cell receptor (beta chain) was determined in a study of blood T cell repertoires in COVID-19. Whole-study context: The United States, Italy and Spain provided the acute and convalescent COVID-19 samples. The cDNA or gDNA used as material had been derived from T cells, B-cell-depleted T cells, or PBMCs.

Germline V CDR1 and CDR2: MNHEY, SVGAGI. The CDR3 consists of 15 residues. J lost 2 bases, V lost 0 bases, and 3 bases had no gene match. How the authors handled the data: Reference gene primers were amplified, and this amplification served to estimate nucleated cell counts. The protocol was immunoSEQ multiplex PCR, while the TCRdb copy is restricted to in-frame clones and leaves out a portion. D and trimming were read from the DNA, whereas the V and J calls and clone size are those reported in that table. The top ten hold more than 1% of the sample, which has roughly 90,000 clones, about 90% seen once.

This sequence joins TRBV6-5 and TRBJ2-7, with TRBD1 matching 8 bases. Sequencing was carried out using peripheral blood. The receptor comes from a human donor in a cohort sampled during active COVID-19. The CDR3 DNA follows: TGTGCCAGCAGTTACTCGCACAGGGGGACCTACGAGCAGTACTTC. As protein: CASSYSHRGTYEQYF.